The clone carrying this T cell receptor (beta chain) was found a few times. Its antigen remains unknown. V was shortened by 10 bases and J by 0 bases, with 13 bases between the two germline ends. This CDR3 has 14 amino acids. The germline V gene has CDR1 SNHLY and CDR2 FYNNEI. The data derive from a study of identical twins. Points from the study as a whole: Surplus twin overlap in beta out-of-frame sequences was less pronounced. Abundant cord blood beta clonotypes carried fewer insertions; memory repertoires showed none.

TCRdb reprocessed the 5' RACE reads via MiXCR and lists one record per CDR3 protein. This sample has nearly 250,000 distinct CDR3 sequences, with roughly 7% found just once. These data also formed part of another study, on yellow fever vaccine responses in identical twins.

The rearrangement joins TRBV2 to TRBJ2-1, with D possibly being TRBD1 (5 bases). The sequencing input was memory (CD45RO+) T cells sorted from blood. The TCR comes from a woman between 18 and 29 years old in good health. CDR3 bases: TGTGCCACCTGGGGCGTTCGCTCCTACAATGAGCAGTTCTTC. Amino acid sequence: CATWGVRSYNEQFF.